Listed here are 2 T cell receptor beta chains from one sample, sequenced in a study of T-cell reconstitution after alpha-beta-depleted transplantation in children. Unique molecular identifiers were incorporated when the TCRbeta library was constructed. TCRdb re-called the PCR reads through MiXCR, storing one row per CDR3 protein. The sample has about 170,000 distinct CDR3 sequences, approximately 10% seen once. This specimen consisted of PBMCs, obtained before TCRalphabeta/CD19-depleted stem cell transplant. These TCRs come from a boy aged 2 to 10 with acute myeloid leukemia, due to receive a stem cell transplant.

With respect to this clonotype: This may be a read error: a much more frequent sequence differs by one nucleotide. The chain recombines TRBV7-9 with TRBJ1-4; 7 bases are shared with TRBD1. The CDR3 contains 15 residues. Germline assignment: CDR1 SEHNR and CDR2 FQNEAQ (reference sequence). The DNA for the CDR3 is TGTTCCAGCAGCAGAGGGGGCCGCCCCTCCGAAAAACTGTTTTTT. Its translation is CSSSRGGRPSEKLFF.

This clonotype has at least ten counts. CDR3 nucleotide sequence: TGCAGCGTCAACATGGGTTTCACCACAGATACGCAGTATTTT. Encoded protein: CSVNMGFTTDTQYF. The chain couples TRBV29-1 to TRBJ2-3; D ambiguous. The germline V gene encodes CDR1 SQVTM and CDR2 ANQGSEA. The CDR3 consists of 14 residues. The ends were cut back, 6 bases at V and 2 bases at J, with 15 bases in the middle.